This TCR beta chain was observed in a study of cytotoxic CD8 clonotypes in ibrutinib-treated CLL. About the research overall: Averaging across samples gave around 260,000 productive templates and tens of thousands of productive rearrangements.

Study-wide points: Clonality was elevated at ibrutinib response and had returned toward baseline at progression.

A remark on this clone: Its antigen remains unidentified.

Sequenced by immunoSEQ multiplex PCR; TCRdb stores in-frame clones only, minus some. The profile shows roughly 250,000 clones, around 70% of them singletons. This CDR3 is built from 15 residues. Germline CDR1 is LNHNV and CDR2 is YYDKDF (reference sequence). The J segment lost 0 bases and the V segment lost 8 bases, leaving 7 bases of the junction unmatched. The chain has TRBV15 and TRBJ1-3, with 7 bases identical to TRBD1. This specimen was PBMCs, taken after 24 months of ibrutinib treatment. This sequence originates from a human donor with chronic lymphocytic leukemia. The CDR3 here is CATLKGTDSGNTIYF. CDR3 bases: TGTGCCACCTTAAAAGGGACAGACTCTGGAAACACCATATATTTT.